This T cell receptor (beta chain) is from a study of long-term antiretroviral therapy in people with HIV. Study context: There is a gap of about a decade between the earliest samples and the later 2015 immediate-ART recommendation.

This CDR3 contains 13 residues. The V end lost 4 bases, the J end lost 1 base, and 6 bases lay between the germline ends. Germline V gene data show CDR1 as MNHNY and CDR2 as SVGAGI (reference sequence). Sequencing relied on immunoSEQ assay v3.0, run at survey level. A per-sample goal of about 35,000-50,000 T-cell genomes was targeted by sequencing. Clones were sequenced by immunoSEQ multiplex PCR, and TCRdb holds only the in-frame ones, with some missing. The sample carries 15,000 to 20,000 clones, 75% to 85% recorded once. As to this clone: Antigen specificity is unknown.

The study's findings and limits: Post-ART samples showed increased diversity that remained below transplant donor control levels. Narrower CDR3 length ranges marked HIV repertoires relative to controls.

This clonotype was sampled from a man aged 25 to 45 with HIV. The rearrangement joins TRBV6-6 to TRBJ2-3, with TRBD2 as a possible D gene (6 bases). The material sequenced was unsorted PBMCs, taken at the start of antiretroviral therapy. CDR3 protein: CASSSSGTDTQYF. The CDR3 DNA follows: TGTGCCAGCAGTTCTAGCGGCACAGATACGCAGTATTTT.